The 20 T cell receptor beta chains below were found in one sample sequenced in a study of identical twins. TCRdb analysed the 5' RACE reads with MiXCR anew, one entry per CDR3 protein. Among under 800,000 distinct CDR3 sequences listed, approximately 22% were seen once. These records were also assigned to another study, of T cells expressing NK-cell markers.

The sequencing sample was made of PBMCs. The receptors here all came from a woman younger than 30 in good health.

This chain links TRBV11-2 with TRBJ2-6; the D is unclear. The CDR3 has 14 residues. V shed 4 bases and J shed 2 bases, with 6 bases lying between them. Germline CDR1 and CDR2: SGHAT and FQNNGV. CDR3 bases: TGTGCCAGCAGCTGGGGTACTGGGGCCAACGTCCTGACTTTC. Amino acids: CASSWGTGANVLTF.

The rearrangement links TRBV6-1 to TRBJ1-2; 8 bases align to TRBD1. This CDR3 spans 14 amino acids. Germline V gene lookup returns CDR1 MNHNS and CDR2 SASEGT. The J segment lost 4 bases and the V segment lost 6 bases, leaving 7 bases of the junction unmatched. CDR3 in amino acids: CASRGTGITYGYTF. The CDR3 region has the DNA TGTGCCAGCAGAGGGACAGGAATCACCTATGGCTACACCTTC.

This clonotype was recorded many times. The V gene is TRBV12-3 or TRBV12-4, the J gene TRBJ1-2; D gene ambiguous. The CDR3 is 12 residues long. V was pared by 6 bases and J by 2 bases, with 7 bases between. CDR3 sequence reads: CASSLVNYGYTF. In DNA, the CDR3 is TGTGCCAGCAGCTTGGTCAACTATGGCTACACCTTC.

This clonotype occurred many times. V usage is TRBV20-1 and J usage is TRBJ2-4; D is unclear. V gave up 7 bases and J gave up 6 bases, with 19 bases separating them. The CDR3 is made up of 14 amino acids. CDR1 and CDR2 from the germline V gene are DFQATT and SNEGSKA (reference sequence). The CDR3 loop reads CSVTLFPSGNIQYF. In DNA, the CDR3 is TGCAGTGTCACACTATTCCCCTCCGGAAACATTCAGTACTTC.

This clonotype was counted between two and nine times. The chain couples TRBV5-1 to TRBJ1-1, with 7 positions matching TRBD1. Germline assignment: CDR1 SGHRS and CDR2 YFSETQ. CDR3 length equals 14 residues. The ends lost 3 bases at V and 1 base at J; junction bases unmatched: 3. CDR3 nucleotide sequence: TGCGCCAGCAGCTCGGGACAGTCGAACACTGAAGCTTTCTTT. Its protein product is CASSSGQSNTEAFF.

There are a few counts of this clonotype. The J gene is TRBJ2-7, the V gene TRBV7-2, with D uncertain. This CDR3 has 14 amino acids. The germline gives CDR1 SGHTA, CDR2 FQGNSA. Trimming removed 1 base from V and 3 bases from J, with 10 bases in between. The CDR3 spells CASSLGSSVYEQYF. Written as DNA, the CDR3 is TGTGCCAGCAGCTTAGGGTCATCTGTCTACGAGCAGTACTTC.

The chain recombines TRBV12-3 or TRBV12-4 with TRBJ1-2; D may be TRBD1 (5 bases). The V end was cut by 3 bases, the J end by 4 bases, with 9 bases between. The CDR3 covers 13 residues. In DNA, the CDR3 is TGTGCCAGCAGTTTGGGACGGGCCTATGGCTACACCTTC. Translation: CASSLGRAYGYTF.

A few counts support this clonotype. This sequence joins TRBV7-2 and TRBJ2-7; unclear D gene. Germline loops: CDR1 SGHTA, CDR2 FQGNSA. The CDR3 spans 15 residues. The V and J ends lost 1 base and 4 bases respectively, with 14 bases between them. This chain's CDR3 is CASSLGPAQEYEQYF. The CDR3 bases are TGTGCCAGCAGCTTAGGCCCAGCGCAAGAATACGAGCAGTACTTC.

The chain couples TRBV11-3 to TRBJ2-5; 7 bases map to TRBD2. V gave up 4 bases and J gave up 10 bases; unmatched junction bases: 9. Germline V lookup: CDR1 SGHNT, CDR2 YENEEA. The CDR3 extends over 13 amino acids. Here the CDR3 reads CASSSPIRGGQYF. CDR3 sequence (DNA): TGTGCCAGCAGCTCGCCCATCCGCGGGGGCCAGTACTTC.

The chain joins TRBV20-1 to TRBJ2-3, with D unresolved. There are 13 residues in the CDR3. Germline assignment: CDR1 DFQATT and CDR2 SNEGSKA (reference sequence). The V end was cut by 3 bases, the J end by 4 bases, with 11 bases between. The CDR3 DNA reads as TGCAGTGCTAGTTTTGGTTCGGCAGATACGCAGTATTTT. It specifies CSASFGSADTQYF.

J is TRBJ2-1 and V is TRBV7-2; TRBD1 agrees at 9 bases. Germline V gene data show CDR1 as SGHTA and CDR2 as FQGNSA. Trimming at V came to 4 bases and at J to 7 bases, leaving 8 bases not matched to a gene. This CDR3 region has 15 residues. The CDR3 region is CASSSQGAGVNEQFF. The CDR3, as DNA: TGTGCCAGCAGCTCACAGGGGGCCGGTGTGAATGAGCAGTTCTTC.

The gene calls are TRBV5-1 and TRBJ1-3, with 8 bases identical to TRBD1. V was pared by 3 bases and J by 0 bases, with 5 bases of the junction left unmatched. The CDR3 is 16 amino acids. CDR1 is SGHRS, CDR2 YFSETQ, per germline. CDR3 nucleotide sequence: TGCGCCAGCAGCTCCGGGACAGGCAACTCTGGAAACACCATATATTTT. Protein: CASSSGTGNSGNTIYF.

This clonotype showed up just a few times. V usage is TRBV12-3 or TRBV12-4 and J usage is TRBJ2-3; 7 nucleotides line up with TRBD2. V shed 6 bases, J shed 8 bases, and the junction held 8 bases outside the gene matches. The length of the CDR3 is 13 residues. The CDR3 loop is CASSLPLAGTQYF. DNA for the CDR3: TGTGCCAGCAGCCTACCCTTAGCGGGTACGCAGTATTTT.

This sequence joins TRBV12-3 or TRBV12-4 and TRBJ2-5, with D perhaps matching TRBD1 or TRBD2 (5 bases each). Deletions cut 6 bases from V and 2 bases from J, with 13 bases between. This CDR3 comprises 14 residues. The CDR3 here is CASRDGTLQETQYF. DNA of the CDR3: TGTGCCAGCAGGGATGGGACGCTGCAAGAGACCCAGTACTTC.

This clonotype was counted between two and nine times. This sequence joins TRBV6-1 and TRBJ2-7; tentatively, D is TRBD1 or TRBD2 (6 bases each). V lost 5 bases and J lost 7, with 24 bases in between. The CDR3 runs to 16 residues. Germline CDR1 MNHNS, CDR2 SASEGT. For the CDR3, the DNA is TGTGCCAGCAGTCCACTCCGGACGGAGGGGGTGGAAGAGCAGTACTTC. Protein: CASSPLRTEGVEEQYF.

V is TRBV5-6 and J is TRBJ1-1, with D tentatively TRBD1 (6 bases). This CDR3 is 15 amino acids long. V was shortened by 5 bases and J by 6 bases, with 20 bases between the two germline ends. Germline CDR1 SGHDT, CDR2 YYEEEE. Here the CDR3 reads CASRPDRFLSSEAFF. The CDR3 coding sequence is TGTGCCAGCAGACCGGACAGATTTCTTTCTTCTGAAGCTTTCTTT.

This clonotype came up a few times. The DNA for the CDR3 is TGTGCTAGTGGTTTGGGCCTACTTTTAGGCTACAATGAGCAGTTCTTC. Translated: CASGLGLLLGYNEQFF. V and J are TRBV12-5 and TRBJ2-1; D remains ambiguous. Germline CDR1 reads LGHNT; CDR2 reads FRNRAP. This CDR3 spans 16 amino acids. V lost 1 base to trimming and J lost 3 bases, with 13 bases between them.

In this sample, this clonotype turned up a few times. The rearrangement uses TRBV20-1 and TRBJ2-1, with unresolved D. The V end was cut by 6 bases, the J end by 6 bases, with 12 bases between. The CDR3 length is 12 residues. Germline V gene data show CDR1 as DFQATT and CDR2 as SNEGSKA (reference sequence). CDR3 protein: CSAQAASNEQFF. The CDR3 coding sequence is TGCAGTGCCCAGGCGGCAAGCAATGAGCAGTTCTTC.

The rearrangement links TRBV20-1 to TRBJ2-3, with 7 bases aligning to TRBD2. The CDR3 sequence is 19 residues long. Germline CDR1 DFQATT, CDR2 SNEGSKA (reference sequence). V shed 2 bases, J shed 5 bases, and the junction held 22 bases outside the gene matches. The CDR3 region is CSARPGAVSAGPPGDTQYF. In nucleotides, the CDR3 is TGCAGTGCTAGACCTGGGGCGGTGTCAGCGGGGCCTCCTGGAGATACGCAGTATTTT.

V gene TRBV6-1 combines with J gene TRBJ1-1; D is uncertain. CDR1 is MNHNS and CDR2 is SASEGT in the germline V gene. The CDR3 extends over 14 amino acids. V was pared by 6 bases and J by 1 base, with 12 bases between. The chain's CDR3 is CASSQVLANTEAFF. The DNA for the CDR3 is TGTGCCAGCAGCCAAGTGCTGGCGAACACTGAAGCTTTCTTT.